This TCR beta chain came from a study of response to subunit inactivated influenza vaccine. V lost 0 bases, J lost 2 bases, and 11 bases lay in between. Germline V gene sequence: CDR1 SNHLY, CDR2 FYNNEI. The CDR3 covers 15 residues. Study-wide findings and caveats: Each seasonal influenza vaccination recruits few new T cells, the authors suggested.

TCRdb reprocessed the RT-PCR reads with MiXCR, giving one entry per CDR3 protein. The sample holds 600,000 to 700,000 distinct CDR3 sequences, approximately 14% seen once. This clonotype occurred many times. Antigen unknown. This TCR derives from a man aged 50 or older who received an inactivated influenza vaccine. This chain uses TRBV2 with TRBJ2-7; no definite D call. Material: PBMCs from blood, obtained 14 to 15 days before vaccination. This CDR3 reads CASSEAQPLAYEQYF. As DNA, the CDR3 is TGTGCCAGCAGTGAAGCACAGCCGCTCGCCTACGAGCAGTACTTC.